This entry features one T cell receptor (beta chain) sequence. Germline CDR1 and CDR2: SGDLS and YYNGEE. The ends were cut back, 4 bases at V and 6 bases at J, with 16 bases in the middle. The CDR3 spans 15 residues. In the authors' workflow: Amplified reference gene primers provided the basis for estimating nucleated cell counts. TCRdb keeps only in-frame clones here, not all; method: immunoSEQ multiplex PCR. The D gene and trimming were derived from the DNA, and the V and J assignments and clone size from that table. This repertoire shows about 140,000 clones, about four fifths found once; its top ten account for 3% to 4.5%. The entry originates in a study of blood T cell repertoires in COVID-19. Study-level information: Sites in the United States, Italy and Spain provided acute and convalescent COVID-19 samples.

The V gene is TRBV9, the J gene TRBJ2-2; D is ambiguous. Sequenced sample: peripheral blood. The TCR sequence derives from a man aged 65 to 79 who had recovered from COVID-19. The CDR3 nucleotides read TGTGCCAGCAGCCCCAACTCCCTAAACGCCGGGGAGCTGTTTTTT. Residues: CASSPNSLNAGELFF.